This T cell receptor (beta chain) was sequenced in a study of CD8 T cells in Susac syndrome. The germline V gene encodes CDR1 MDHEN and CDR2 SYDVKM. This CDR3 has 16 amino acids. V lost 4 bases to trimming and J lost 5 bases; unmatched junction nucleotides: 9. Reverse transcription of about 0.45 to 1 ug RNA used random hexamers. TCRdb re-called the immunoSEQ multiplex PCR reads through MiXCR, storing one row per CDR3 protein. The table lists fewer than 350,000 distinct CDR3 sequences, roughly 85% of them singletons. This rearrangement joins TRBV28 to TRBJ2-7, with TRBD2 matching over 12 bases. This sequence originates from a human donor with multiple sclerosis. The sequencing input was CD8+ T cells from PBMCs. The CDR3 protein is CASSSFLAGGPHEQYF. CDR3 nucleotide sequence: TGTGCCAGCAGTTCCTTTCTAGCGGGAGGGCCCCACGAGCAGTACTTC.